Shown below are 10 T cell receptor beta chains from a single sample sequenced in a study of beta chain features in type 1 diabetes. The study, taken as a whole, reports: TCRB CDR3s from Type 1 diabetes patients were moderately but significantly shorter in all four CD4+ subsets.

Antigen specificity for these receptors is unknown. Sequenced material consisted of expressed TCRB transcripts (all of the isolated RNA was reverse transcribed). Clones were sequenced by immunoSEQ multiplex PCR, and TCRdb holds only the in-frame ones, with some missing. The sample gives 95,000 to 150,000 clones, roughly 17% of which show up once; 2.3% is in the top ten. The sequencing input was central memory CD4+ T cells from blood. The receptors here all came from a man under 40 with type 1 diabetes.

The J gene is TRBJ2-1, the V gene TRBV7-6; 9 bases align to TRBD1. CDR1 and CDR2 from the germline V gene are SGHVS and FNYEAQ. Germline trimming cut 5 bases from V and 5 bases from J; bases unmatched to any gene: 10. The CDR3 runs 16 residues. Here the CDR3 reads CASSTTQGQGHNEQFF. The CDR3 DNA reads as TGTGCCAGCAGCACGACGCAAGGACAGGGGCACAATGAGCAGTTCTTC. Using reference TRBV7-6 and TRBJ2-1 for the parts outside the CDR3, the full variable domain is GAGVSQSPRYKVTKRGQDVALRCDPISGHVSLYWYRQALGQGPEFLTYFNYEAQQDKSGLPNDRFSAERPEGSISTLTIQRTEQRDSAMYRCASSTTQGQGHNEQFFGPGTRLTVL.

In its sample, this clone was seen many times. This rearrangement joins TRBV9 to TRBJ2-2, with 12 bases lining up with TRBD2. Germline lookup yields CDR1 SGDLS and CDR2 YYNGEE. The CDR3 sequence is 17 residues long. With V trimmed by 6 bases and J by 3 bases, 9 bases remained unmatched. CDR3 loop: CASNPGLAGMDTGELFF. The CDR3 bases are TGTGCCAGCAACCCCGGACTAGCGGGGATGGACACCGGGGAGCTGTTTTTT.

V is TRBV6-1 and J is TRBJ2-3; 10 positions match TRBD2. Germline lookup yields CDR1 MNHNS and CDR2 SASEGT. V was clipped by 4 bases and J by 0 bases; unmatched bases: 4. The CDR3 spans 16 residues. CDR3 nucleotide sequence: TGTGCCAGCAGTGGCGCTAGCGGGGGTAGCACAGATACGCAGTATTTT. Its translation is CASSGASGGSTDTQYF.

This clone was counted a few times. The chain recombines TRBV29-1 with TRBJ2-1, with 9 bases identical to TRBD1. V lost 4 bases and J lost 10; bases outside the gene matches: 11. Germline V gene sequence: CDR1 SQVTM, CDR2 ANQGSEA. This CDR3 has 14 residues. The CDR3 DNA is TGCAGCGTTGGTGGACAGGGGCTTGGGGTCGAGCAGTTCTTC. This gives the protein CSVGGQGLGVEQFF.

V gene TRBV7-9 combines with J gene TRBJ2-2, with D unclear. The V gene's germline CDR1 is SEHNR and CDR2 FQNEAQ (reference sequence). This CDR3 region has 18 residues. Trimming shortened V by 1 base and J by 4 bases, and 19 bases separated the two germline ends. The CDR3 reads CASSLDAQILASTGELFF. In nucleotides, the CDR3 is TGTGCCAGCAGCTTAGATGCACAGATTCTCGCGAGCACCGGGGAGCTGTTTTTT.

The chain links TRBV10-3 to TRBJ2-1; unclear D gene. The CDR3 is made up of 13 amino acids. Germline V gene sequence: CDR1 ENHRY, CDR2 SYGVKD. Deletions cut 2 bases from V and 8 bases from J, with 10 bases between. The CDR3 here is CAISEAGTDEQFF. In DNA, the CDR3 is TGTGCCATCAGTGAGGCAGGTACGGATGAGCAGTTCTTC.

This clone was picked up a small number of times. The CDR3 DNA reads TGTGCCAGCAGCCCCAGGACTAGCGGGGGTGGTGAGCAGTTCTTC. Amino acid sequence: CASSPRTSGGGEQFF. The chain joins TRBV5-6 to TRBJ2-1; 13 positions agree with TRBD2. Germline assignment: CDR1 SGHDT and CDR2 YYEEEE. V was pared by 4 bases and J by 9 bases, with 7 bases of the junction left unmatched. The CDR3 has 15 amino acids.

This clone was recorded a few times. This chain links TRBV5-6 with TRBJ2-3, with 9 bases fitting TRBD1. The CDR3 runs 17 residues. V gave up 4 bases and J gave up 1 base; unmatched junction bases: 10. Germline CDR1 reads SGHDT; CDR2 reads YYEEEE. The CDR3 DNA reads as TGTGCCAGCAGCACACCGTCCCGGGACAGGGGCACAGATACGCAGTATTTT. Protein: CASSTPSRDRGTDTQYF.

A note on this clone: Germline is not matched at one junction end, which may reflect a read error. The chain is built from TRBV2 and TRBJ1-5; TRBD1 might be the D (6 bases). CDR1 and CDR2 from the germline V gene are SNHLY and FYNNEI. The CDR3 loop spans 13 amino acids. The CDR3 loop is CASNEGGNQPQHF. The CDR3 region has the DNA TGTGCCAGCAATGAAGGGGGAAATCAGCCCCAGCATTTT.

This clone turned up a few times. The CDR3 protein is CASSPDSQETQYF. In DNA form, the CDR3 reads TGCGCCAGCAGCCCGGACAGTCAAGAGACCCAGTACTTC. The chain couples TRBV4-3 to TRBJ2-5; weak D call: TRBD1 (6 bases). The CDR3 totals 13 residues. The germline gives CDR1 LGHNA, CDR2 YSLEER. Deletions cut 4 bases from V and 2 bases from J, with 8 bases between.